The rows below give T cell receptor beta chains drawn from one sample of a study of spatial heterogeneity in lung cancer. MiXCR, run by TCRdb on the 5' RACE reads, gives a single entry per CDR3 protein. The data show approximately 90,000 distinct CDR3 sequences, over 8.5% seen once. This specimen consisted of PBMCs, obtained at surgery. These receptors all come from a male donor with early-stage non-small cell lung cancer. Each CDR3 is given with its conserved first and last residue. Each record gives: J gene, clone size, V gene, D gene, CDR3 protein, CDR3 DNA. D genes are given only for firm matches. Part of the rows lack a size; the others show once, few, many or a class for expanded clones.

>TRBJ2-7|few|TRBV11-2|.
CASSLDLGMAEQYF
TGTGCCAGCAGCTTAGATCTTGGCATGGCCGAGCAGTACTTC
>TRBJ2-7|.|TRBV30|.
CAWSAGVSYEQYF
TGTGCCTGGAGTGCGGGAGTTTCCTACGAGCAGTACTTC
>TRBJ2-7|.|TRBV10-3|TRBD1
CALGQGTEQYF
TGTGCCTTGGGACAGGGGACCGAGCAGTACTTC
>TRBJ2-7|few|TRBV5-1|.
CASSVDRFDYEQYF
TGCGCCAGCAGCGTGGACAGATTCGACTACGAGCAGTACTTC
>TRBJ2-1|few|TRBV6-5|TRBD2
CASSYGGLASNEQFF
TGTGCCAGCAGTTACGGGGGACTAGCGTCCAATGAGCAGTTCTTC
>TRBJ1-6|.|TRBV2|TRBD1
CASRPDRVSNSPLYF
TGTGCCAGCAGACCCGACAGGGTCAGCAATTCACCCCTCTACTTT
>TRBJ1-2|many|TRBV29-1|.
CSVNSLGGGYTF
TGCAGCGTGAACAGCTTAGGTGGCGGCTACACCTTC
>TRBJ2-7|.|TRBV6-1|.
CASIKLPSYEQYF
TGTGCCAGCATTAAGCTCCCCTCCTACGAGCAGTACTTC
>TRBJ2-3|few|TRBV6-1|TRBD2
CASSKTSGMTDTQYF
TGTGCCAGCAGTAAGACTAGCGGGATGACAGATACGCAGTATTTT
>TRBJ2-1|few|TRBV2|TRBD1
CASSARTGWNEQFF
TGTGCCAGCAGTGCCCGGACAGGGTGGAATGAGCAGTTCTTC
>TRBJ2-2|many|TRBV28|.
CASSLGGTNTGELFF
TGTGCCAGCAGTTTAGGGGGTACGAACACCGGGGAGCTGTTTTTT
>TRBJ2-5|.|TRBV6-5|TRBD2
CASSIIAGGLQETQYF
TGTGCCAGCAGCATCATAGCGGGGGGCCTCCAAGAGACCCAGTACTTC
>TRBJ2-2|.|TRBV28|.
CASRGPTTGELFF
TGTGCCAGCAGGGGGCCTACAACCGGGGAGCTGTTTTTT
>TRBJ2-7|few|TRBV29-1|TRBD1
CSVEQGANYEQYF
TGCAGCGTTGAACAGGGGGCAAACTACGAGCAGTACTTC
>TRBJ2-7|.|TRBV11-2|TRBD2
CASSLGLAGSYEQYF
TGTGCCAGCAGCTTAGGACTAGCGGGTTCCTACGAGCAGTACTTC
>TRBJ2-1|few|TRBV10-2|.
CASREGRSYNEQFF
TGCGCCAGCAGGGAGGGGCGGTCCTACAATGAGCAGTTCTTC
>TRBJ2-5|.|TRBV7-2|TRBD2
CASSRSLAGGQETQYF
TGTGCCAGCAGCCGTAGTCTAGCGGGGGGCCAAGAGACCCAGTACTTC
>TRBJ2-5|many|TRBV7-6|.
CASSAGNQETQYF
TGTGCCAGCAGCGCCGGGAACCAAGAGACCCAGTACTTC
>TRBJ2-1|.|TRBV27|.
CASSLLVLGKQFF
TGTGCCAGCAGTTTACTAGTGTTGGGTAAGCAGTTCTTC
>TRBJ2-3|.|TRBV7-3|.
CASSQDTGTDTQYF
TGTGCCAGCAGCCAAGACACCGGCACAGATACGCAGTATTTT
>TRBJ1-5|many|TRBV5-1|.
CASSPKDSTNQPQHF
TGCGCCAGCAGCCCAAAAGACAGCACCAATCAGCCCCAGCATTTT
>TRBJ1-1|many|TRBV4-2|.
CASSQDLTGLNTEAFF
TGTGCCAGCAGCCAAGATCTAACAGGCTTGAACACTGAAGCTTTCTTT
>TRBJ1-2|.|TRBV2|TRBD1
CASQSTGDGYTF
TGTGCCAGCCAATCGACAGGGGATGGCTACACCTTC
>TRBJ1-5|many|TRBV10-3|TRBD1
CAAGGVQPQHF
TGTGCCGCAGGGGGGGTCCAGCCCCAGCATTTT
>TRBJ2-7|few|TRBV6-6|.
CASSYSPRGSYEQYF
TGTGCCAGCAGTTACTCGCCGAGAGGAAGCTACGAGCAGTACTTC
>TRBJ2-1|.|TRBV28|TRBD2
CASSLAGRGYNEQFF
TGTGCCAGCAGTTTGGCGGGGCGGGGGTACAATGAGCAGTTCTTC
>TRBJ2-5|few|TRBV2|.
CASSLRTYEETQYF
TGTGCCAGCAGTCTCCGGACCTACGAAGAGACCCAGTACTTC
>TRBJ2-7|.|TRBV15|TRBD2
CATSRAGTNHYEQYF
TGTGCCACCAGCAGGGCCGGGACTAACCACTACGAGCAGTACTTC
>TRBJ1-4|few|TRBV27|TRBD1
CASSWTGTGREKLFF
TGTGCCAGCAGTTGGACCGGGACAGGGAGGGAAAAACTGTTTTTT
>TRBJ2-3|.|TRBV7-2|TRBD2
CASSLKVAGADTQYF
TGTGCCAGCAGCTTAAAGGTTGCGGGGGCAGATACGCAGTATTTT
>TRBJ2-3|few|TRBV29-1|TRBD2
CSVGLAGVTDTQYF
TGCAGCGTCGGTTTAGCGGGAGTTACAGATACGCAGTATTTT
>TRBJ2-2|many|TRBV3-1|.
CASTFGTVYTGELFF
TGTGCCAGCACCTTCGGGACTGTCTACACCGGGGAGCTGTTTTTT
>TRBJ2-5|.|TRBV11-2|TRBD2
CASSLGTSGRARGETQYF
TGTGCCAGCAGCCTCGGGACTAGCGGGAGGGCCAGGGGAGAGACCCAGTACTTC
>TRBJ1-5|.|TRBV20-1|.
CSARDPFRGSQPQHF
TGCAGTGCTAGAGATCCTTTCCGGGGATCCCAGCCCCAGCATTTT
>TRBJ1-2|few|TRBV6-5|TRBD1
CASTLGGPVPGYTF
TGTGCCAGCACTTTAGGGGGCCCAGTCCCTGGCTACACCTTC
>TRBJ1-2|few|TRBV7-8|.
CASSRMDGQLNYGYTF
TGTGCCAGCAGCCGTATGGACGGACAGCTTAACTATGGCTACACCTTC
>TRBJ2-7|few|TRBV7-2|.
CASSRISNEQYF
TGTGCCAGCAGCCGGATTTCGAACGAGCAGTACTTC
>TRBJ1-2|.|TRBV4-2|.
CASSPGRVDGYTF
TGTGCCAGCAGCCCGGGGCGGGTGGATGGCTACACCTTC
>TRBJ2-5|few|TRBV28|.
CASSPAAGQETQYF
TGTGCCAGCAGTCCTGCAGCGGGTCAAGAGACCCAGTACTTC
>TRBJ2-7|few|TRBV20-1|.
CSAGDPGAPFYEQYF
TGCAGTGCTGGAGACCCGGGAGCCCCTTTTTACGAGCAGTACTTC
>TRBJ2-2|many|TRBV12-3/TRBV12-4|TRBD1
CASTRQGDTGELFF
TGTGCCAGCACCAGACAGGGAGACACCGGGGAGCTGTTTTTT
>TRBJ1-6|few|TRBV7-2|TRBD1
CASSATGGGSPLHF
TGTGCCAGCAGCGCGACAGGGGGCGGTTCACCCCTCCACTTT
>TRBJ2-2|many|TRBV28|.
CASSPPGRNKELFF
TGTGCCAGCAGTCCCCCGGGGAGGAACAAGGAGCTGTTTTTT
>TRBJ1-5|many|TRBV19|.
CASSIDQTAVASNQPQHF
TGTGCCAGTAGTATAGACCAGACAGCTGTGGCCAGCAATCAGCCCCAGCATTTT
>TRBJ2-1|few|TRBV5-1|.
CASSLGQYYNEQFF
TGCGCCAGCAGCTTGGGACAATACTACAATGAGCAGTTCTTC